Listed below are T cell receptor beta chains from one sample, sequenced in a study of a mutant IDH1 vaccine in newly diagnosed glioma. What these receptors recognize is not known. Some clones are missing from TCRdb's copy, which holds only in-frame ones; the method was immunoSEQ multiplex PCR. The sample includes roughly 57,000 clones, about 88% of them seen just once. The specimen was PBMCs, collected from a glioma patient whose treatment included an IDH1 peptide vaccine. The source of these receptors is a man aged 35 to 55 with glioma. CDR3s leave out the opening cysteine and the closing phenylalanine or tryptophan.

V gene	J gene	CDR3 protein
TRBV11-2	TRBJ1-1	ASSLGSLRNTEAF
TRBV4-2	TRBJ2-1	ASSLVPGQGDNEQF
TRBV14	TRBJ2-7	ASSQVSYEQY
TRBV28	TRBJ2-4	ASSSQGAPGNIQY
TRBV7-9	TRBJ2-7	ASSADRWAYEQY
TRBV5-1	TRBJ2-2	ASSLGLAGAGELF
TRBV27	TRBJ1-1	ASGPVWANTEAF
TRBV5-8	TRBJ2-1	ASSGTRTPWNEQF
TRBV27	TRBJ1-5	ASSTTGYSNQPQH
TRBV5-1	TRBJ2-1	ASSLAPRGDNEQF
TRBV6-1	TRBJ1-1	ASSEMVGHTEAF
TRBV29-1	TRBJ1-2	SARDLKNPLGYT
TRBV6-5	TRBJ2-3	ASSRRQGSDTQY
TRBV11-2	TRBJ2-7	ASSLFARRGYEQY
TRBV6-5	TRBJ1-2	ASRLQGAHGYT
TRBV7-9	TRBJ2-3	ASSDGTRRTDTQY
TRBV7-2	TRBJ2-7	ASSSGTGGIIDEQY
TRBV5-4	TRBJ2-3	ASSAVGPLRTDTQY
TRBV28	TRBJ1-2	ASGQTGFYGYT